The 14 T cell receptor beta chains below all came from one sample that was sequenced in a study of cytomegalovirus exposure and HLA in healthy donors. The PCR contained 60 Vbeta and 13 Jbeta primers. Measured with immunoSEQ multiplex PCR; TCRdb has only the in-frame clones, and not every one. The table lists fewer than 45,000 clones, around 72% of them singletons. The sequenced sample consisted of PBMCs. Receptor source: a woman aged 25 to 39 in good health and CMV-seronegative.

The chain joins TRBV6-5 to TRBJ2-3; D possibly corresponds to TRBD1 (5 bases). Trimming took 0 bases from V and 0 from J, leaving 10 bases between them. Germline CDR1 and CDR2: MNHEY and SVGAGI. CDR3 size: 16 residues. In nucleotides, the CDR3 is TGTGCCAGCAGTTACTCGACAGACAGTAGCACAGATACGCAGTATTTT. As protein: CASSYSTDSSTDTQYF.

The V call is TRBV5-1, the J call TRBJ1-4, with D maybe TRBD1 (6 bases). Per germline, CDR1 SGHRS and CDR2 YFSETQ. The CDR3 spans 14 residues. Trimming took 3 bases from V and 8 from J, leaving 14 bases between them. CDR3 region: CASSSNRDNEKLFF. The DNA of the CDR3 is TGCGCCAGCAGCTCGAACCGGGACAACGAAAAACTGTTTTTT.

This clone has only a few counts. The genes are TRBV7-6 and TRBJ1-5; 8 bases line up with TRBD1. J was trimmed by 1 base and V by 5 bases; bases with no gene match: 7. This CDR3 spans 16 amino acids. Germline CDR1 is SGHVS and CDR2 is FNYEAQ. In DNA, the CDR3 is TGTGCCAGCAGCGACGGGACAGGTAGGAGCAATCAGCCCCAGCATTTT. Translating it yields CASSDGTGRSNQPQHF.

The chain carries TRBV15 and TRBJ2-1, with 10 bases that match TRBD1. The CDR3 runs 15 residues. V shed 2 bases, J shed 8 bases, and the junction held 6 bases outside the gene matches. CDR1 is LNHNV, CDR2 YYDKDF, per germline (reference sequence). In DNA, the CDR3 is TGTGCCACCAGCAGATGGGGGACAGGGGACGATGAGCAGTTCTTC. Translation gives CATSRWGTGDDEQFF.

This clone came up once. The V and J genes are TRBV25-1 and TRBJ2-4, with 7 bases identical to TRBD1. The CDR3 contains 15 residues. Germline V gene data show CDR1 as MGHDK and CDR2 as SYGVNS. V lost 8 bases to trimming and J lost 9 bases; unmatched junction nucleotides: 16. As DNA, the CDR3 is TGTGCCAGCCTGACCTCCAGGACAGGAATAGGCATTCAGTACTTC. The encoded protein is CASLTSRTGIGIQYF.

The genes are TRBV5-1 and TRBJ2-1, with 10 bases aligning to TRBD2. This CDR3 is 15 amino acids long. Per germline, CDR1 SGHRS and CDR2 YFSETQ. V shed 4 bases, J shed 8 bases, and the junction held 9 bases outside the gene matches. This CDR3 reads CASSITGLAFDEQFF. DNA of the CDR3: TGCGCCAGCAGCATAACGGGACTAGCGTTCGATGAGCAGTTCTTC.

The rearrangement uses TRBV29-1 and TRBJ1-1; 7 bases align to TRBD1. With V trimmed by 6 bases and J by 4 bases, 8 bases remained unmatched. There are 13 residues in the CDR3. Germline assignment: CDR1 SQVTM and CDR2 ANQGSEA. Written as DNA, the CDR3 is TGCAGCGTCCAAGGCAGGGGGAGCACTGAAGCTTTCTTT. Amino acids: CSVQGRGSTEAFF.

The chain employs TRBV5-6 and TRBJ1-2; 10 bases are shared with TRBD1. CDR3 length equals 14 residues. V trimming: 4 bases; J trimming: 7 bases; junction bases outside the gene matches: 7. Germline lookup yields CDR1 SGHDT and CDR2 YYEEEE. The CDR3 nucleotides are TGTGCCAGCAGCAGGAGACAGGGGGCGTCTGGCTACACCTTC. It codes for CASSRRQGASGYTF.

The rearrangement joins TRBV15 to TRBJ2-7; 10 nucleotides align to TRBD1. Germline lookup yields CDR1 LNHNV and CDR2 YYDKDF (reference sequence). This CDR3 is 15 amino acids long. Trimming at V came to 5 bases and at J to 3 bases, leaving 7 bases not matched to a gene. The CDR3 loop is CATSRLWDRGYEQYF. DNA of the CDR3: TGTGCCACCAGCCGCCTGTGGGACAGGGGCTACGAGCAGTACTTC.

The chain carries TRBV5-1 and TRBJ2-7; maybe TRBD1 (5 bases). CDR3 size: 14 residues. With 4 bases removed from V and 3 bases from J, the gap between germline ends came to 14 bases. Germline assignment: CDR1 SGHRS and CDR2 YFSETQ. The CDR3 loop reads CASSPHGAHYEQYF. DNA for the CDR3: TGCGCCAGCAGCCCTCATGGGGCACACTACGAGCAGTACTTC.

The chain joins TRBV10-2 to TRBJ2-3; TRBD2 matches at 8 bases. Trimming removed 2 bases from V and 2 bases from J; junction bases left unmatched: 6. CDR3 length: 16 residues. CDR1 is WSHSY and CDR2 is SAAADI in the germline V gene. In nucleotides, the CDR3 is TGCGCCAGCAGTGAGACTAGCGGAGAGAACACAGATACGCAGTATTTT. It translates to CASSETSGENTDTQYF.

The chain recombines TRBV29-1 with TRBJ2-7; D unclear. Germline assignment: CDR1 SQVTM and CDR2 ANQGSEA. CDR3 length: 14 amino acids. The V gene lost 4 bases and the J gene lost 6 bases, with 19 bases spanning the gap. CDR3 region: CSVADLNPTGEQYF. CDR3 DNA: TGCAGCGTTGCAGATCTAAATCCTACGGGCGAGCAGTACTTC.

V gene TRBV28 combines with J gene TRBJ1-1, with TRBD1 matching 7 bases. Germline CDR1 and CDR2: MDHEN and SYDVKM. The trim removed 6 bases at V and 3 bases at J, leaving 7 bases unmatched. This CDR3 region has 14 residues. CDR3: CASRPGQWDTEAFF. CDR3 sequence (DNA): TGTGCCAGCAGACCGGGACAGTGGGACACTGAAGCTTTCTTT.

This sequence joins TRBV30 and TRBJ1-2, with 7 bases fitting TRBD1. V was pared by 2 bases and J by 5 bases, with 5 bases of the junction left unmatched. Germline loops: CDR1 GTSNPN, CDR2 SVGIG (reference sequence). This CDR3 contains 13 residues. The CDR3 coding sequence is TGTGCCTGGAGTCTCGGGACAGCATATGGCTACACCTTC. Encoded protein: CAWSLGTAYGYTF. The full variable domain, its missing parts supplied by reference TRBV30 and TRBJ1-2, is SQTIHQWPATLVQPVGSPLSLECTVEGTSNPNLYWYRQAAGRGLQLLFYSVGIGQISSEVPQNLSASRPQDRQFILSSKKLLLSDSGFYLCAWSLGTAYGYTFGSGTRLTVV.